These 30 T cell receptor beta chains originate from one sample sequenced in a study of low-dose radiotherapy and immunotherapy resistance in tumors. The time point here: after trial treatment. Treatment described: LDRT plus nivolumab, ipilimumab, low-dose cyclophosphamide and aspirin (RACIN trial). Alpha and beta chains were covered, as first-strand cDNA relied on TRAV- and TRBV-specific primers. Amplification of TCRs used a constant-region primer and V-primer adapter for 15 to 25 PCR cycles. TCRdb re-derived calls from the reads in MiXCR, one entry per CDR3 protein. The table has about 80,000 distinct CDR3 sequences, less than 20% seen once. This material consisted of PBMCs, taken after low-dose radiotherapy plus immunotherapy. All receptors derive from a male donor with prostate cancer.

This clonotype was seen many times. The rearrangement uses TRBV10-3 and TRBJ2-1, with 7 bases that match TRBD1. With 3 bases clipped from V and 9 bases from J, the junction kept 2 bases outside the gene matches. The CDR3 is 12 residues long. The germline V gene encodes CDR1 ENHRY and CDR2 SYGVKD. CDR3 in amino acids: CAISDRGLEQFF. The CDR3 nucleotides are TGTGCCATCAGTGATAGGGGGCTTGAGCAGTTCTTC.

This clonotype occurred many times. The genes are TRBV30 and TRBJ2-1; 7 bases map to TRBD2. The CDR3 contains 14 residues. Per the germline V gene, CDR1 is GTSNPN and CDR2 is SVGIG (reference sequence). Trimming cost V 0 bases and J 6 bases; bases outside gene matches: 5. The CDR3 nucleotides are TGTGCCTGGAGTGTAGGTGGGAGGGCCAATGAGCAGTTCTTC. This translates into CAWSVGGRANEQFF.

As concerns this clonotype: A much larger clone sits a single nucleotide away, making a read error possible. The rearrangement links TRBV7-2 to TRBJ1-2; D gene uncertain. Germline V lookup: CDR1 SGHTA, CDR2 FQGNSA. V was trimmed by 3 bases and J by 4 bases, leaving 18 bases between them. The CDR3 has 16 amino acids. This CDR3 is CTSSFEIGSAGYGYTF. Here the CDR3 DNA reads TGTACCAGCAGCTTTGAAATAGGTTCAGCGGGCTATGGCTACACCTTC.

This clonotype was recorded at least ten times. The genes are TRBV28 and TRBJ2-7; 7 bases align to TRBD1. J was trimmed by 3 bases and V by 6 bases; bases with no gene match: 5. The CDR3 extends over 13 amino acids. Germline V CDR1 and CDR2: MDHEN, SYDVKM. The CDR3 coding sequence is TGTGCCAGCAGAGGGGGCGGGCTCTACGAGCAGTACTTC. The encoded protein is CASRGGGLYEQYF.

V and J are TRBV19 and TRBJ1-4; unclear D gene. This CDR3 has 14 amino acids. Germline V lookup: CDR1 LNHDA, CDR2 SQIVND (reference sequence). Deletions cut 7 bases from V and 0 bases from J, with 9 bases between. The CDR3 nucleotides are TGTGCCAGTACCCCTTCTTCAACTAATGAAAAACTGTTTTTT. It codes for CASTPSSTNEKLFF.

This clonotype has at least ten counts. J is TRBJ1-1 and V is TRBV13; 8 bases agree with TRBD1. With V trimmed by 3 bases and J by 5 bases, 8 bases remained unmatched. This CDR3 is 15 amino acids long. Per germline, CDR1 PRHDT and CDR2 FYEKMQ (reference sequence). CDR3 bases: TGTGCCAGCAGCTTGGGCAGGGGGCCCGGAACTGAAGCTTTCTTT. Translating it yields CASSLGRGPGTEAFF.

This clonotype showed up many times. The chain couples TRBV28 to TRBJ2-7, with D unresolved. Germline CDR1 and CDR2: MDHEN and SYDVKM. V lost 6 bases, J lost 4 bases, and 10 bases lay in between. This CDR3 comprises 12 residues. CDR3 DNA: TGTGCCAGCAGAGCCGGACCTTACGAGCAGTACTTC. Protein sequence: CASRAGPYEQYF. Looking up the rest from reference TRBV28 and TRBJ2-7 gives the full variable domain: DVKVTQSSRYLVKRTGEKVFLECVQDMDHENMFWYRQDPGLGLRLIYFSYDVKMKEKGDIPEGYSVSREKKERFSLILESASTNQTSMYLCASRAGPYEQYFGPGTRLTVT.

This clonotype was seen more than once but under ten times. The chain links TRBV27 to TRBJ2-7; no definite D call. Trimming left V 0 bases short and J 1 base short, with 10 bases between. This CDR3 contains 15 residues. Germline CDR1 reads MNHEY; CDR2 reads SMNVEV (reference sequence). The CDR3 reads CASSLSNSGSYEQYF. CDR3 in DNA: TGTGCCAGCAGTTTATCGAATTCAGGTTCCTACGAGCAGTACTTC.

The rearrangement links TRBV3-1 to TRBJ2-3; D is uncertain. This CDR3 has 13 residues. With 4 bases removed from V and 2 bases from J, the gap between germline ends came to 7 bases. The germline V gene has CDR1 LGHDT and CDR2 YNNKEL (reference sequence). The CDR3 coding sequence is TGTGCCAGCAGCCCTGACCCCACAGATACGCAGTATTTT. Translation gives CASSPDPTDTQYF.

The table lists this clonotype with a few counts. This CDR3 fails to terminate in the conserved phenylalanine or tryptophan, so it likely reflects a read error. The chain employs TRBV6-2 or TRBV6-3 and TRBJ2-6; 16 bases line up with TRBD2. In germline, CDR1 is MNHEY, CDR2 SVGEGT. This CDR3 is built from 18 residues. Losses at the gene ends were 6 bases for V and 2 bases for J; bases not matched to a gene: 4. The DNA of the CDR3 is TGTGCCAGCAGGGGGACTAGCGGGAGGGCCCCTGGGGCCAACGTCCTGACTCTC. Translation gives CASRGTSGRAPGANVLTL.

This clonotype came up many times. Here the CDR3 reads CSVGGPGSASGNTIYF. The DNA for the CDR3 is TGCAGCGTTGGGGGTCCGGGGTCTGCCTCTGGAAACACCATATATTTT. This chain joins TRBV29-1 and TRBJ1-3; D uncertain. Between the trimmed V and J ends, which lost 4 bases and 0 bases, there was a span of 16 bases. CDR1 and CDR2 (germline): SQVTM, ANQGSEA. The CDR3 is made up of 16 amino acids. The full variable domain, in which reference TRBV29-1 and TRBJ1-3 provide the parts outside the CDR3, is SAVISQKPSRDICQRGTSLTIQCQVDSQVTMMFWYRQQPGQSLTLIATANQGSEATYESGFVIDKFPISRPNLTFSTLTVSNMSPEDSSIYLCSVGGPGSASGNTIYFGEGSWLTVV.

This clonotype has a count of ten or more. The J gene is TRBJ2-2, the V gene TRBV7-8; TRBD2 is a possible D gene (5 bases). The germline gives CDR1 SGHVS, CDR2 FQNEAQ. V dropped 5 bases and J dropped 4 bases, with 14 bases sitting between them. This CDR3 is built from 15 residues. The CDR3 loop is CASSPLRGGTGELFF. The CDR3 nucleotides are TGTGCCAGCAGCCCATTACGGGGTGGCACCGGGGAGCTGTTTTTT. The complete variable domain, with remaining parts taken from reference TRBV7-8 and TRBJ2-2, reads GAGVSQSPRYKVAKRGQDVALRCDPISGHVSLFWYQQALGQGPEFLTYFQNEAQLDKSGLPSDRFFAERPEGSVSTLKIQRTQQEDSAVYLCASSPLRGGTGELFFGEGSRLTVL.

This clonotype was detected many times. This chain links TRBV18 with TRBJ1-1; 7 nucleotides agree with TRBD1. V gave up 5 bases and J gave up 7 bases; unmatched junction bases: 7. Per the germline V gene, CDR1 is KGHSH and CDR2 is LQKENI. The CDR3 is 13 amino acids. The CDR3 DNA sequence: TGTGCCAGCTCAGGGACAGCAGGAGTTGAAGCTTTCTTT. Protein: CASSGTAGVEAFF.

This clonotype was found many times. The chain recombines TRBV6-1 with TRBJ1-5; the D is unclear. V lost 2 bases, J lost 6 bases, and 11 bases lay in between. CDR3 length: 14 residues. From germline, CDR1 is MNHNS and CDR2 SASEGT. The CDR3 reads CASSELGRRQPQHF. The CDR3 DNA sequence: TGTGCCAGCAGTGAACTGGGGAGGCGTCAGCCCCAGCATTTT.

This clonotype has at least ten counts. The rearrangement links TRBV30 to TRBJ1-2; TRBD1 is a possible D gene (5 bases). The CDR3 has 11 residues. With 3 bases removed from V and 7 bases from J, the gap between germline ends came to 9 bases. Per the germline V gene, CDR1 is GTSNPN and CDR2 is SVGIG (reference sequence). The CDR3 sequence is CAWSRVSGYTF. The CDR3 region has the DNA TGTGCCTGGAGCAGGGTTTCTGGCTACACCTTC.

This clonotype was observed many times. This sequence joins TRBV6-1 and TRBJ2-7; 9 nucleotides agree with TRBD1. This CDR3 spans 12 amino acids. V was pared by 8 bases and J by 6 bases, with 5 bases of the junction left unmatched. Germline V lookup: CDR1 MNHNS, CDR2 SASEGT. The CDR3 here is CASGQGNIEQYF. The CDR3 coding sequence is TGTGCCAGCGGACAGGGGAACATCGAGCAGTACTTC.

This clonotype came up many times. The gene calls are TRBV28 and TRBJ2-1, with D unresolved. V gave up 8 bases and J gave up 3 bases, with 14 bases separating them. This CDR3 comprises 14 residues. Germline CDR1 reads MDHEN; CDR2 reads SYDVKM. CDR3 in amino acids: CASSPALLYNEQFF. In nucleotides, the CDR3 is TGTGCCAGCTCTCCGGCCCTACTCTACAATGAGCAGTTCTTC.

This clonotype was seen repeatedly, ten times or more. V is TRBV28 and J is TRBJ2-1; 10 bases are a match to TRBD2. The germline V gene encodes CDR1 MDHEN and CDR2 SYDVKM. The V segment lost 2 bases and the J segment 10 bases; nucleotides outside the gene matches: 26. The CDR3 has 21 amino acids. The CDR3 DNA follows: TGTGCCAGCAGTTTAAGCCCATTCCGACTAGCGGGTGGGGAGGTCGACAGCGAGCAGTTCTTC. It translates to CASSLSPFRLAGGEVDSEQFF.

The table lists this clonotype with many counts. The genes are TRBV5-4 and TRBJ2-5; perhaps TRBD1 as D (6 bases). CDR1 is SGHNT and CDR2 is YYREEE in the germline V gene (reference sequence). V shed 2 bases and J shed 5 bases, with 16 bases lying between them. This CDR3 contains 15 residues. This CDR3 is CASSFLQGVTETQYF. CDR3 DNA: TGTGCCAGCAGCTTTCTACAGGGTGTTACGGAGACCCAGTACTTC.

The gene calls are TRBV3-1 and TRBJ1-5; D perhaps matches TRBD1 (5 bases). Trimming cost V 0 bases and J 6 bases, with 12 bases left between them. Looked up from germline, CDR1 is LGHDT and CDR2 is YNNKEL (reference sequence). This CDR3 is 15 amino acids long. The CDR3 region is CASSQDAGVGQPQHF. The CDR3 DNA follows: TGTGCCAGCAGCCAAGATGCGGGGGTAGGTCAGCCCCAGCATTTT. Filled out from reference TRBV3-1 and TRBJ1-5, the complete variable domain reads DTAVSQTPKYLVTQMGNDKSIKCEQNLGHDTMYWYKQDSKKFLKIMFSYNNKELIINETVPNRFSPKSPDKAHLNLHINSLELGDSAVYFCASSQDAGVGQPQHFGDGTRLSIL.

This clonotype was detected a few times. CDR3 bases: TGTGCCAGCAGTTTAGGGAGGCAGGGACTAGAGACCCAGTACTTC. Its protein is CASSLGRQGLETQYF. The chain has TRBV28 and TRBJ2-5; tentatively, D is TRBD2 (6 bases). CDR3 length: 15 amino acids. Per the germline V gene, CDR1 is MDHEN and CDR2 is SYDVKM. Between the trimmed V and J ends, which lost 2 bases and 4 bases, there was a span of 14 bases.

This clonotype was counted many times. This rearrangement joins TRBV29-1 to TRBJ2-4; the match to TRBD2 covers 7 bases. CDR3 length: 13 amino acids. After removal of 8 bases from V and 6 bases from J, the junction contained 10 bases not matched to a gene. Germline loops: CDR1 SQVTM, CDR2 ANQGSEA. The CDR3 nucleotides are TGCAGCCATGAGCTTATAGCGGGAAACATTCAGTACTTC. This gives the protein CSHELIAGNIQYF.

This clonotype has more than one count but fewer than ten. V is TRBV7-8 and J is TRBJ2-3; weak D call: TRBD2 (6 bases). CDR3 length: 16 residues. V gave up 5 bases and J gave up 7 bases, with 22 bases separating them. CDR1 is SGHVS, CDR2 FQNEAQ, per germline. The CDR3 protein is CASSPSGIRGENTQYF. For the CDR3, the DNA is TGTGCCAGCAGCCCATCCGGGATACGCGGGGAGAATACGCAGTATTTT.

This clonotype was counted ten times or more. The J gene is TRBJ1-4, the V gene TRBV27; D is perhaps TRBD1 (6 bases). Trimming took 0 bases from V and 8 from J, leaving 10 bases between them. The germline gives CDR1 MNHEY, CDR2 SMNVEV (reference sequence). CDR3 length: 14 amino acids. In DNA, the CDR3 is TGTGCCAGCAGTTTATCGGGGGCACAAGAAAAACTGTTTTTT. Translated: CASSLSGAQEKLFF.

This clonotype was counted a few times. The chain links TRBV27 to TRBJ2-5, with D hard to call. Trimming took off 6 bases at V and 2 bases at J, with 10 bases between the two ends. The CDR3 is 13 residues long. CDR1 and CDR2 (germline): MNHEY, SMNVEV (reference sequence). Written as DNA, the CDR3 is TGTGCCAGCAGGGGTGATCGGCAAGAGACCCAGTACTTC. This translates into CASRGDRQETQYF.

This clonotype appeared many times. The chain couples TRBV5-1 to TRBJ2-7; 10 bases fit TRBD1. Germline CDR1 SGHRS, CDR2 YFSETQ. This CDR3 has 16 residues. J lost 4 bases, V lost 3 bases, and 10 bases had no gene match. The CDR3 region is CASSSFPGQGKYEQYF. In DNA, the CDR3 is TGCGCCAGCAGCTCATTCCCGGGACAGGGGAAGTACGAGCAGTACTTC.

This clonotype was seen many times. The J gene is TRBJ2-6, the V gene TRBV4-2; 11 bases are shared with TRBD2. J was trimmed by 0 bases and V by 0 bases; bases with no gene match: 7. The CDR3 has 20 residues. Germline loops: CDR1 LGHNA, CDR2 YNFKEQ. In DNA form, the CDR3 reads TGTGCCAGCAGCCAAGATCGGGGGACTAGCGGACGCTCTGGGGCCAACGTCCTGACTTTC. Translation gives CASSQDRGTSGRSGANVLTF.

This clonotype has ten or more counts. This chain links TRBV28 with TRBJ1-5; a weak D match, TRBD1 (5 bases). CDR1 is MDHEN and CDR2 is SYDVKM in the germline V gene. V lost 5 bases, J lost 4 bases, and 15 bases lay in between. The CDR3 has 15 amino acids. The CDR3 DNA reads TGTGCCAGCAGTGGCCTCGGGACGCAAAATCAGCCCCAGCATTTT. It encodes CASSGLGTQNQPQHF.

This clonotype was picked up many times. CDR3 in DNA: TGTGCCAGCAGCTTCGGGCTAGCGGGAGTCGAGACCCAGTACTTC. Amino acid sequence: CASSFGLAGVETQYF. This chain connects TRBV5-6 to TRBJ2-5; 10 bases match TRBD2. This CDR3 is 15 amino acids long. Germline CDR1 reads SGHDT; CDR2 reads YYEEEE. V lost 2 bases and J lost 5; bases outside the gene matches: 6.

This clonotype was seen at least ten times. The chain carries TRBV29-1 and TRBJ1-2, with D maybe TRBD1 (5 bases). The V and J ends lost 0 bases and 6 bases respectively, with 5 bases between them. This CDR3 region has 11 residues. CDR1 SQVTM and CDR2 ANQGSEA come from the germline V gene. This CDR3 reads CSVEDRDGYTF. CDR3 DNA: TGCAGCGTTGAAGACAGGGATGGCTACACCTTC.